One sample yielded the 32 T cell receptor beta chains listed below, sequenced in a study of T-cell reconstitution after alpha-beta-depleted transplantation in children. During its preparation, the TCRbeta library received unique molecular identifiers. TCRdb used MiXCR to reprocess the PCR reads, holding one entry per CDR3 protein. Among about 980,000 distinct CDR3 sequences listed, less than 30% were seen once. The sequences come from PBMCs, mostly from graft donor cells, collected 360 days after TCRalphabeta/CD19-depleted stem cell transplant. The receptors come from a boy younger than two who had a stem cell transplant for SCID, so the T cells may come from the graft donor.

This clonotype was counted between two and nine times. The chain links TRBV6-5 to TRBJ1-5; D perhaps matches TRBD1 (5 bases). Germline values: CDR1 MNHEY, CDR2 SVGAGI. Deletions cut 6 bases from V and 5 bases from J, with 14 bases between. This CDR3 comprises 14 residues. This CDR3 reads CASSQYLGDQPQHF. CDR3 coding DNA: TGTGCCAGCAGCCAGTACCTAGGGGATCAGCCCCAGCATTTT.

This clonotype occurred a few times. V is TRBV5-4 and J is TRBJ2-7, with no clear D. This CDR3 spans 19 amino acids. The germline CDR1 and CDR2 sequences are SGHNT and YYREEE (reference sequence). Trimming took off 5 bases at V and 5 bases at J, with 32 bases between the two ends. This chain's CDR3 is CASSFFFPVPGHLEDEQYF. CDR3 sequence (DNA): TGTGCCAGCAGTTTTTTTTTTCCGGTCCCGGGCCACCTAGAAGACGAGCAGTACTTC.

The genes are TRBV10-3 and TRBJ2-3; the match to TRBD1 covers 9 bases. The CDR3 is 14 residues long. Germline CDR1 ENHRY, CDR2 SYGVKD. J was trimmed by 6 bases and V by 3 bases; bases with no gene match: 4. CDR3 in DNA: TGTGCCATCAGTGACGGACAGGGGAGGGATACGCAGTATTTT. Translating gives CAISDGQGRDTQYF.

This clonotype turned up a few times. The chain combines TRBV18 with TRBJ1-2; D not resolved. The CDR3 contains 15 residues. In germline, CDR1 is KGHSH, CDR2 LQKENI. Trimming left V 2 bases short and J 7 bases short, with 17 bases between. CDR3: CASSPGIGNSAGYTF. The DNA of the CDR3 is TGTGCCAGCTCACCAGGTATCGGGAACTCGGCTGGCTACACCTTC.

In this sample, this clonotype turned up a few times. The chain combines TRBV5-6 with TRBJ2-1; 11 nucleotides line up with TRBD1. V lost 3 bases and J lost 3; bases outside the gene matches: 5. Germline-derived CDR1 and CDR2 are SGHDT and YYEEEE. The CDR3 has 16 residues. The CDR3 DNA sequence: TGTGCCAGCAGCTCATGGACAGGGGGCAGCTACAATGAGCAGTTCTTC. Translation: CASSSWTGGSYNEQFF.

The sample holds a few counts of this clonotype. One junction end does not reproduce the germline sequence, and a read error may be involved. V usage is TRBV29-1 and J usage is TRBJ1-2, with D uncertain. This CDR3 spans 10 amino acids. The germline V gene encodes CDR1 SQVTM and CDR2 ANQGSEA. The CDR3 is CSVEDIVENF. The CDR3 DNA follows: TGCAGCGTTGAAGATATCGTAGAGAACTTC.

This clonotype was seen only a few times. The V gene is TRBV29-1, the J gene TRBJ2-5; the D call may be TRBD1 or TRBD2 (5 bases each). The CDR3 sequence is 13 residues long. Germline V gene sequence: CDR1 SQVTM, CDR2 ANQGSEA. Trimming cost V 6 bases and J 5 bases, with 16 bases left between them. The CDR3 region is CSVNRDARETQYF. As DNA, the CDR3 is TGCAGCGTCAACCGGGACGCCCGGGAGACCCAGTACTTC.

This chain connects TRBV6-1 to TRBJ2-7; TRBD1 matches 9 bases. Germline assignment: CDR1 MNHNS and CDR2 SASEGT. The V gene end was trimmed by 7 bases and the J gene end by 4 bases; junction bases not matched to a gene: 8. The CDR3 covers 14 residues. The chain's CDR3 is CASKVGQGKYEQYF. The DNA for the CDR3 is TGTGCCAGCAAAGTAGGACAGGGGAAATACGAGCAGTACTTC.

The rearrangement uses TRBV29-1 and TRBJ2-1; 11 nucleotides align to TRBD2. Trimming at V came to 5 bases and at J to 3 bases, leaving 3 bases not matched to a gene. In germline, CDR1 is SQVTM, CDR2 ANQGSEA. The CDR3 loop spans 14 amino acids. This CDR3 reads CSVFSGGVYNEQFF. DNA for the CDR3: TGCAGCGTTTTTAGCGGGGGGGTCTACAATGAGCAGTTCTTC.

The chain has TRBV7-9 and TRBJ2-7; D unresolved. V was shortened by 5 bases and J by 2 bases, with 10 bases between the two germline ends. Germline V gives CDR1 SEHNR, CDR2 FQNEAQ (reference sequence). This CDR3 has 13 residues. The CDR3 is CASSPANPYEQYF. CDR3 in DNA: TGTGCCAGCAGCCCAGCTAACCCCTACGAGCAGTACTTC.

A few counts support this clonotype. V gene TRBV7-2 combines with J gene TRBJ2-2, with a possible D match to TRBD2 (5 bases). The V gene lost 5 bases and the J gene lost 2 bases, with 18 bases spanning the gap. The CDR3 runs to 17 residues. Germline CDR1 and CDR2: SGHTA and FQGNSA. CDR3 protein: CASSLDFPERNTGELFF. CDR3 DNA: TGTGCCAGCAGCCTGGACTTCCCGGAGAGAAACACCGGGGAGCTGTTTTTT.

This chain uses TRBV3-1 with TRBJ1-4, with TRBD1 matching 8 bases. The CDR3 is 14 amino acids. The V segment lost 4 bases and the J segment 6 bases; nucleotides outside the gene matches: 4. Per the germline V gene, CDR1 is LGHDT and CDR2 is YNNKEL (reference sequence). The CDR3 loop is CASSLTGEDEKLFF. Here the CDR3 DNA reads TGTGCCAGCAGCCTGACAGGGGAGGATGAAAAACTGTTTTTT.

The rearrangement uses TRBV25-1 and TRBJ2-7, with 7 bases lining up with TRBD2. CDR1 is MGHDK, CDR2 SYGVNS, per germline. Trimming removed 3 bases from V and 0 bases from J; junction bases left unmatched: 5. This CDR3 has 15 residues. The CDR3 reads CASSDGLAASYEQYF. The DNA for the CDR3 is TGTGCCAGCAGTGACGGTCTAGCGGCCTCCTACGAGCAGTACTTC.

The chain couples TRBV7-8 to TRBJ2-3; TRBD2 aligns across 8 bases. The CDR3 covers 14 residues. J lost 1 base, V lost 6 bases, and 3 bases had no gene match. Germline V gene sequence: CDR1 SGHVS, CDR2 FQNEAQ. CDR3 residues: CASRSTSGTDTQYF. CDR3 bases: TGTGCCAGCAGGTCGACTAGCGGCACAGATACGCAGTATTTT.

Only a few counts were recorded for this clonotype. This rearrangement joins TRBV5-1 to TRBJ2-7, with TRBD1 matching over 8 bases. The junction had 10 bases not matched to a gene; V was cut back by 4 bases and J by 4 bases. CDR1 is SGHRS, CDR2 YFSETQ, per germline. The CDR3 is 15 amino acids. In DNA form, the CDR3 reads TGCGCCAGCAGCCTAATGACAGGGGCCGGGTACGAGCAGTACTTC. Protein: CASSLMTGAGYEQYF. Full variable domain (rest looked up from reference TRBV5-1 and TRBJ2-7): KAGVTQTPRYLIKTRGQQVTLSCSPISGHRSVSWYQQTPGQGLQFLFEYFSETQRNKGNFPGRFSGRQFSNSRSEMNVSTLELGDSALYLCASSLMTGAGYEQYFGPGTRLTVT.

This CDR3 reads CASSQARGKETQYF. For the CDR3, the DNA is TGTGCCAGCAGTCAAGCCCGGGGCAAAGAGACCCAGTACTTC. The chain links TRBV12-3 or TRBV12-4 to TRBJ2-5; D tentatively fits TRBD1 or TRBD2 (5 bases each). Between the trimmed V and J ends, which lost 5 bases and 3 bases, there was a span of 13 bases. The CDR3 runs to 14 residues.

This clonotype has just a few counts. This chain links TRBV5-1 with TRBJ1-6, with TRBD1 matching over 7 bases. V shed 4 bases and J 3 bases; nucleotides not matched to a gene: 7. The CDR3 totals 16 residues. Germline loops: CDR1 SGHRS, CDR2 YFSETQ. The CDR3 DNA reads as TGCGCCAGCAGCCTCTGGGACAGAAGCTATAATTCACCCCTCCACTTT. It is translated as CASSLWDRSYNSPLHF. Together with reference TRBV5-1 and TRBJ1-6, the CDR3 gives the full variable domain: KAGVTQTPRYLIKTRGQQVTLSCSPISGHRSVSWYQQTPGQGLQFLFEYFSETQRNKGNFPGRFSGRQFSNSRSEMNVSTLELGDSALYLCASSLWDRSYNSPLHFGNGTRLTVT.

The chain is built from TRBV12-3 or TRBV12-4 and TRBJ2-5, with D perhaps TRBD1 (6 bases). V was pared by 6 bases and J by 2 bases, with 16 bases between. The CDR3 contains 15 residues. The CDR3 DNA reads TGTGCCAGCAGCCCTCTAGGGGGTTTTCAAGAGACCCAGTACTTC. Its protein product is CASSPLGGFQETQYF.

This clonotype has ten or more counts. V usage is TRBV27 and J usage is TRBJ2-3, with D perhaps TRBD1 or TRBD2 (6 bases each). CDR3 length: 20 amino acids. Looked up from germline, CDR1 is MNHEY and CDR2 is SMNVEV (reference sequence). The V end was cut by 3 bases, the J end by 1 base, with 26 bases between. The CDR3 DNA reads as TGTGCCAGCAGTTTTCTCCCCGGGACTCGCTCGGGACACGGCACAGATACGCAGTATTTT. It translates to CASSFLPGTRSGHGTDTQYF.

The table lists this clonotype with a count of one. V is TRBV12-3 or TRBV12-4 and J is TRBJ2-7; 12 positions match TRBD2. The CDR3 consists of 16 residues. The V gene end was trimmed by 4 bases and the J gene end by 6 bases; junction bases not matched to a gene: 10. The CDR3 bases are TGTGCCAGCAGTTACCGGACTAGCGGGGAGGGACGCGAGCAGTACTTC. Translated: CASSYRTSGEGREQYF.

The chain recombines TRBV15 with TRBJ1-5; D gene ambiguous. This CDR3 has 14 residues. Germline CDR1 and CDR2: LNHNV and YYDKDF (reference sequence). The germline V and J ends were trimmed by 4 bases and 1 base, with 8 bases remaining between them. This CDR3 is CATSTSGSNQPQHF. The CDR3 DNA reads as TGTGCCACCAGCACGTCCGGGAGCAATCAGCCCCAGCATTTT.

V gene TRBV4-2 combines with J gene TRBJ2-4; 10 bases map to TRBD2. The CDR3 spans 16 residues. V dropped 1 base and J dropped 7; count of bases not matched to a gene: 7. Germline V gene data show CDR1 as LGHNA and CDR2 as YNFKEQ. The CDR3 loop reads CASSQVGSGGVNIQYF. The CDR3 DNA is TGTGCCAGCAGCCAAGTTGGGAGCGGGGGGGTTAACATTCAGTACTTC.

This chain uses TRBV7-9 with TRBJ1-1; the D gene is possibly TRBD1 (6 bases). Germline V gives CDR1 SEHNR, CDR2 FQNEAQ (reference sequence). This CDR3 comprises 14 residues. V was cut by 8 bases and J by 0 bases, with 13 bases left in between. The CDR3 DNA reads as TGTGCCAGCGAACAGGGAGGTGTGAACACTGAAGCTTTCTTT. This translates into CASEQGGVNTEAFF.

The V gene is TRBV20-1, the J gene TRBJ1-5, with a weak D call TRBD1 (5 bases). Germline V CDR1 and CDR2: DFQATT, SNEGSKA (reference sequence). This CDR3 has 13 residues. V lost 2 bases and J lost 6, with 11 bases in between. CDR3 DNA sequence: TGCAGTGCTAGAACGTCAGGGCCTCAGCCCCAGCATTTT. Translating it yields CSARTSGPQPQHF.

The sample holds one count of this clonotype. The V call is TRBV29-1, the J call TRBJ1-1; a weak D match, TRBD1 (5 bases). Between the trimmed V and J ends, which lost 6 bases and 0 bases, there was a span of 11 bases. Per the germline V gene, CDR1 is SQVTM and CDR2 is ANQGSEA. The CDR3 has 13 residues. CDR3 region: CSVSGPVNTEAFF. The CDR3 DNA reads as TGCAGCGTATCGGGACCGGTGAACACTGAAGCTTTCTTT.

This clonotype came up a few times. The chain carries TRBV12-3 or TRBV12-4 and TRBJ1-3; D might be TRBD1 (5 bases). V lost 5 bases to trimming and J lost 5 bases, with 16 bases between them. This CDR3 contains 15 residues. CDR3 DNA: TGTGCCAGCAGTCACCCCGATGAGGGGAGAAACACCATATATTTT. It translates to CASSHPDEGRNTIYF.

Here the CDR3 reads CASRDPNTDTQYF. DNA of the CDR3: TGTGCCAGTCGGGACCCGAACACAGATACGCAGTATTTT. This chain connects TRBV2 to TRBJ2-3, with D perhaps given as TRBD1 or TRBD2 (5 bases each). Germline V gives CDR1 SNHLY, CDR2 FYNNEI. V lost 9 bases and J 2 bases, leaving 12 bases between the germline ends. The CDR3 length is 13 residues.

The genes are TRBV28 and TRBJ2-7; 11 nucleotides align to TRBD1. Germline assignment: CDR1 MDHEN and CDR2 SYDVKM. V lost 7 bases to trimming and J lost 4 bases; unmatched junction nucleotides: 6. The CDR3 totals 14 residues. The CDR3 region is CASIGRDRGYEQYF. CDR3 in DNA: TGTGCCAGCATTGGCCGGGACAGGGGGTACGAGCAGTACTTC.

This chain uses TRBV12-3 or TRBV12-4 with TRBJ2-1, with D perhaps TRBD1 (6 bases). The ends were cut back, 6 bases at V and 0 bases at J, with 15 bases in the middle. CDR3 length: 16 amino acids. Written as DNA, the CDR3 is TGTGCCAGCAGCCTACCCGTAGGGGGCTCCTACAATGAGCAGTTCTTC. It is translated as CASSLPVGGSYNEQFF.

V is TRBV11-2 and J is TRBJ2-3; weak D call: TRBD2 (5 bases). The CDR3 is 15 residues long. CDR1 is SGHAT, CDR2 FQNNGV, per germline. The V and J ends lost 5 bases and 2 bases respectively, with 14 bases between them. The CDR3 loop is CASSPGRVNTDTQYF. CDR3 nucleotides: TGTGCCAGCAGCCCGGGGAGAGTCAACACAGATACGCAGTATTTT.

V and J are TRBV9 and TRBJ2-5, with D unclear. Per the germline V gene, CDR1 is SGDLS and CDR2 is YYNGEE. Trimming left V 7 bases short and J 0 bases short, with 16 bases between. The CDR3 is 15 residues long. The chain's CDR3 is CASAPTHGYQETQYF. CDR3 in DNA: TGTGCCAGCGCTCCGACACACGGGTACCAAGAGACCCAGTACTTC.

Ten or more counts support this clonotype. In nucleotides, the CDR3 is TGTGCCAGCAGTGTAGGGTACGAGCAGTACTTC. This codes for CASSVGYEQYF. The gene calls are TRBV25-1 and TRBJ2-7; no definite D call. Germline V gene sequence: CDR1 MGHDK, CDR2 SYGVNS. V shed 4 bases and J shed 4 bases, with 5 bases lying between them. This CDR3 is built from 11 residues.